The 14 T cell receptor beta chains reported below all come from one sample, sequenced in a study of cytomegalovirus exposure and HLA in healthy donors. Assay used: immunoSEQ multiplex PCR; TCRdb lists only in-frame clones, some missing. This table holds about 120,000 clones, 88% found once. Source material: PBMCs. The receptors shown here come from a woman aged 30 to 39 in good health and CMV-seropositive.

The genes are TRBV5-1 and TRBJ2-5, with 11 bases fitting TRBD2. Looked up from germline, CDR1 is SGHRS and CDR2 is YFSETQ. After removal of 1 base from V and 0 bases from J, the junction contained 5 bases not matched to a gene. The CDR3 length is 17 residues. CDR3 sequence (DNA): TGCGCCAGCAGCTTGAGAGTAGCGGGAGGGTACCAAGAGACCCAGTACTTC. Translated: CASSLRVAGGYQETQYF.

V and J are TRBV18 and TRBJ2-2; D might be TRBD1 (6 bases). The germline CDR1 and CDR2 sequences are KGHSH and LQKENI. CDR3 size: 16 residues. V was cut by 3 bases and J by 3 bases, with 14 bases left in between. Written as DNA, the CDR3 is TGTGCCAGCTCACCGAAACAGGGCGCACACACCGGGGAGCTGTTTTTT. This encodes CASSPKQGAHTGELFF.

J is TRBJ2-7 and V is TRBV5-1; TRBD2 matches at 11 bases. V shed 3 bases and J 4 bases; nucleotides not matched to a gene: 6. The CDR3 has 15 residues. The germline CDR1 and CDR2 sequences are SGHRS and YFSETQ. The CDR3 loop is CASSWAGTSGYEQYF. In nucleotides, the CDR3 is TGCGCCAGCAGCTGGGCCGGGACTAGCGGATACGAGCAGTACTTC.

The chain is built from TRBV27 and TRBJ2-1; tentatively, D is TRBD2 (7 bases). V lost 4 bases, J lost 7 bases, and 20 bases lay in between. CDR1 is MNHEY, CDR2 SMNVEV, per germline (reference sequence). The CDR3 consists of 16 residues. The CDR3 DNA is TGTGCCAGCAGTTCTCTGGGGGCGGGGGCTGGGAATGAGCAGTTCTTC. Translating gives CASSSLGAGAGNEQFF.

The chain employs TRBV25-1 and TRBJ1-2; D gene uncertain. The CDR3 loop spans 15 amino acids. The V end lost 1 base, the J end lost 0 bases, and 9 bases lay between the germline ends. CDR1 is MGHDK and CDR2 is SYGVNS in the germline V gene. The CDR3 nucleotides read TGTGCCAGCAGTGAATCGAGAGGGACTAACTATGGCTACACCTTC. This gives the protein CASSESRGTNYGYTF.

The chain carries TRBV12-5 and TRBJ2-7; D call uncertain. Trimming stripped 8 bases from V and 0 bases from J, with 11 bases between. CDR1 and CDR2 (germline): LGHNT, FRNRAP. The length of the CDR3 is 13 residues. The CDR3 reads CASLRLPSYEQYF. CDR3 bases: TGTGCTAGTCTACGCCTACCCTCCTACGAGCAGTACTTC.

The CDR3 protein is CASSVGTGSSYEQYF. The CDR3 DNA is TGTGCCAGCAGCGTAGGGACAGGCAGCTCCTACGAGCAGTACTTC. The chain couples TRBV9 to TRBJ2-7, with TRBD1 identical over 7 bases. This CDR3 has 15 residues. With 0 bases clipped from V and 0 bases from J, the junction kept 3 bases outside the gene matches. Looked up from germline, CDR1 is SGDLS and CDR2 is YYNGEE. Combining the CDR3 with reference TRBV9 and TRBJ2-7 gives the whole variable domain DSGVTQTPKHLITATGQRVTLRCSPRSGDLSVYWYQQSLDQGLQFLIQYYNGEERAKGNILERFSAQQFPDLHSELNLSSLELGDSALYFCASSVGTGSSYEQYFGPGTRLTVT.

The chain links TRBV27 to TRBJ2-3, with 14 bases matching TRBD2. V lost 5 bases and J lost 0; bases outside the gene matches: 10. Germline lookup yields CDR1 MNHEY and CDR2 SMNVEV (reference sequence). The CDR3 consists of 19 residues. CDR3 protein: CASSLGLAGVRLSTDTQYF. CDR3 nucleotides: TGTGCCAGCAGTCTGGGACTAGCGGGAGTACGCCTTAGCACAGATACGCAGTATTTT.

This clone has only a few counts. The rearrangement joins TRBV4-1 to TRBJ2-5, with D hard to call. Between the trimmed V and J ends, which lost 0 bases and 5 bases, there was a span of 10 bases. This CDR3 is built from 14 residues. Germline V gene lookup returns CDR1 MGHRA and CDR2 YSYEKL. In DNA form, the CDR3 reads TGCGCCAGCAGCCAAGAAAGCCGATCCGAGACCCAGTACTTC. This gives the protein CASSQESRSETQYF.

The V call is TRBV2, the J call TRBJ1-3, with unresolved D. The CDR3 sequence is 17 residues long. The germline CDR1 and CDR2 sequences are SNHLY and FYNNEI. V was clipped by 4 bases and J by 0 bases, with 16 bases between them. CDR3 loop: CASSGTVGSRSGNTIYF. CDR3 bases: TGTGCCAGCAGTGGAACTGTGGGCAGCCGCTCTGGAAACACCATATATTTT.

The chain joins TRBV2 to TRBJ1-1; a possible D gene is TRBD1 (6 bases). The V end was cut by 10 bases, the J end by 1 base, with 16 bases between. Germline CDR1 is SNHLY and CDR2 is FYNNEI. This CDR3 is built from 14 residues. This CDR3 is CATTGHSSNTEAFF. The CDR3 DNA sequence: TGTGCCACCACGGGACATTCGTCGAACACTGAAGCTTTCTTT.

The rearrangement uses TRBV6-5 and TRBJ2-7; the D gene is possibly TRBD1 (6 bases). Germline-derived CDR1 and CDR2 are MNHEY and SVGAGI. This CDR3 contains 13 residues. V was pared by 2 bases and J by 3 bases, with 8 bases between. In nucleotides, the CDR3 is TGTGCCAGCAGTTACGGCAGGGGCTACGAGCAGTACTTC. This gives the protein CASSYGRGYEQYF.

The chain carries TRBV12-5 and TRBJ1-4, with 10 bases fitting TRBD1. Germline trimming cut 3 bases from V and 0 bases from J; bases unmatched to any gene: 10. Germline V gene lookup returns CDR1 LGHNT and CDR2 FRNRAP. This CDR3 has 19 amino acids. The CDR3 nucleotides are TGTGCTAGTGGTTTTCTCCTTGACAGGGGGCGCGCAACTAATGAAAAACTGTTTTTT. Translating it yields CASGFLLDRGRATNEKLFF.

The rearrangement uses TRBV30 and TRBJ1-2; no firm D call. V dropped 0 bases and J dropped 1 base, with 9 bases sitting between them. This CDR3 is 14 amino acids long. The germline V gene encodes CDR1 GTSNPN and CDR2 SVGIG (reference sequence). The CDR3 sequence is CAWSVGGFNYGYTF. CDR3 DNA sequence: TGTGCCTGGAGTGTCGGCGGCTTTAACTATGGCTACACCTTC.